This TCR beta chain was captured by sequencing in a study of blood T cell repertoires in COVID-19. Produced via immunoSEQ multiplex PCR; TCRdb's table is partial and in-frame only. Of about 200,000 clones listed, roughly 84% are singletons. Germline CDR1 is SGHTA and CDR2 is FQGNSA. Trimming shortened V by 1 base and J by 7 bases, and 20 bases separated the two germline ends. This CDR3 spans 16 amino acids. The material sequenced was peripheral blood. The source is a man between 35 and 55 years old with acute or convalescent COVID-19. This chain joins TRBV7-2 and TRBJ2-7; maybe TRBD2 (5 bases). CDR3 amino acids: CASSLGGLTEGWEQYF. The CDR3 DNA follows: TGTGCCAGCAGCTTAGGGGGTCTTACTGAGGGATGGGAGCAGTACTTC.